The rows below give T cell receptor beta chains drawn from one sample of a study of blood T cell repertoires in COVID-19. The repertoire was sequenced with immunoSEQ multiplex PCR; TCRdb's copy has only in-frame clones and lacks some. Of around 400,000 clones in the sample, about 89% were seen once. Sequencing input: peripheral blood. Receptors were obtained from a woman aged 55-70 years with COVID-19, enrolled during active disease. The CDR3 runs from the conserved cysteine through the conserved F or W. Each record gives: J gene, D gene, V gene, clone size, CDR3 protein, CDR3 DNA. D genes are given only for firm matches. For some rows the clone size is stated as once, few or many, or as a class when expanded; others skip it.

J gene: TRBJ2-1
D gene: TRBD2
V gene: TRBV11-2
clone size: .
CDR3 protein: CASSWERGGRGEQFF
CDR3 DNA: TGTGCCAGCAGCTGGGAGCGGGGGGGCCGTGGGGAGCAGTTCTTC

J gene: TRBJ2-1
D gene: .
V gene: TRBV27
clone size: .
CDR3 protein: CASSFRGPFYNEQFF
CDR3 DNA: TGTGCCAGCAGTTTTAGGGGTCCGTTCTACAATGAGCAGTTCTTC

J gene: TRBJ1-1
D gene: .
V gene: TRBV18
clone size: .
CDR3 protein: CASSPLVRANTEAFF
CDR3 DNA: TGTGCCAGCTCTCCCCTAGTAAGAGCAAACACTGAAGCTTTCTTT

J gene: TRBJ1-1
D gene: .
V gene: TRBV18
clone size: .
CDR3 protein: CASSPLSRTGLQGTEAFF
CDR3 DNA: TGTGCCAGCTCACCACTAAGCCGCACAGGACTACAAGGGACTGAAGCTTTCTTT

J gene: TRBJ2-1
D gene: .
V gene: TRBV11-2
clone size: .
CDR3 protein: CASSLSRGSYNEQFF
CDR3 DNA: TGTGCCAGCAGCTTAAGTAGGGGCTCGTACAATGAGCAGTTCTTC

J gene: TRBJ2-1
D gene: .
V gene: TRBV19
clone size: once
CDR3 protein: CASSIASGQGEQFF
CDR3 DNA: TGTGCCAGTAGTATAGCTAGCGGACAGGGCGAGCAGTTCTTC

J gene: TRBJ1-4
D gene: TRBD1
V gene: TRBV6-5
clone size: .
CDR3 protein: CASQGQTNEKLFF
CDR3 DNA: TGTGCCAGCCAGGGACAGACTAATGAAAAACTGTTTTTT

J gene: TRBJ1-2
D gene: TRBD1
V gene: TRBV3-1/TRBV3-2
clone size: .
CDR3 protein: CASSPGPGGWGYTF
CDR3 DNA: TGTGCCAGCAGCCCAGGGCCAGGGGGGTGGGGCTACACCTTC

J gene: TRBJ2-5
D gene: TRBD1
V gene: TRBV28
clone size: .
CDR3 protein: CASTYPGTAQETQYF
CDR3 DNA: TGTGCCAGCACCTACCCCGGGACAGCTCAAGAGACCCAGTACTTC

J gene: TRBJ1-2
D gene: .
V gene: TRBV6-5
clone size: .
CDR3 protein: CASSSADLSYGYTF
CDR3 DNA: TGTGCCAGCAGTTCTGCTGATTTGAGCTATGGCTACACCTTC

J gene: TRBJ2-1
D gene: TRBD2
V gene: TRBV11-2
clone size: .
CDR3 protein: CASSLLAERNEQFF
CDR3 DNA: TGTGCCAGCAGCCTACTAGCGGAGCGCAATGAGCAGTTCTTC

J gene: TRBJ1-6
D gene: .
V gene: TRBV6-5
clone size: .
CDR3 protein: CASSYSTGTNSPLHF
CDR3 DNA: TGTGCCAGCAGTTACTCGACGGGTACAAATTCACCCCTCCACTTT

J gene: TRBJ2-7
D gene: .
V gene: TRBV2
clone size: .
CDR3 protein: CASKQGAYEQYF
CDR3 DNA: TGTGCCAGCAAACAGGGCGCCTACGAGCAGTACTTC

J gene: TRBJ2-7
D gene: .
V gene: TRBV7-9
clone size: few
CDR3 protein: CASSSPIYWTAEQYF
CDR3 DNA: TGTGCCAGCAGCTCACCCATCTACTGGACAGCCGAGCAGTACTTC

J gene: TRBJ1-6
D gene: TRBD1
V gene: TRBV19
clone size: once
CDR3 protein: CASNRDRVNNSPLHF
CDR3 DNA: TGTGCCAGTAACCGGGACAGAGTGAATAATTCACCCCTCCACTTT

J gene: TRBJ2-1
D gene: .
V gene: TRBV7-3
clone size: .
CDR3 protein: CASSILSGGEQFF
CDR3 DNA: TGTGCCAGCAGCATCCTATCTGGAGGTGAGCAGTTCTTC

J gene: TRBJ2-7
D gene: .
V gene: TRBV9
clone size: few
CDR3 protein: CASSVGSGESYEQYF
CDR3 DNA: TGTGCCAGCAGCGTAGGTTCAGGGGAATCCTACGAGCAGTACTTC

J gene: TRBJ1-2
D gene: TRBD1
V gene: TRBV18
clone size: .
CDR3 protein: CASSPPGTVRIAGYTF
CDR3 DNA: TGTGCCAGCTCACCGCCAGGGACAGTGAGGATCGCGGGCTACACCTTC

J gene: TRBJ1-4
D gene: .
V gene: TRBV21-1
clone size: .
CDR3 protein: CASSRKGQGSPNEKLFF
CDR3 DNA: TGTGCCAGCAGCAGAAAGGGACAGGGGTCACCTAATGAAAAACTGTTTTTT

J gene: TRBJ1-4
D gene: TRBD1
V gene: TRBV19
clone size: .
CDR3 protein: CASSIRGDTEKLFF
CDR3 DNA: TGTGCCAGTAGTATCAGGGGGGATACTGAAAAACTGTTTTTT

J gene: TRBJ2-3
D gene: .
V gene: TRBV5-1
clone size: .
CDR3 protein: CASSLEGSGDTQYF
CDR3 DNA: TGCGCCAGCAGCTTGGAGGGATCGGGGGATACGCAGTATTTT

J gene: TRBJ2-3
D gene: .
V gene: TRBV19
clone size: .
CDR3 protein: CASSIGTRSTDTQYF
CDR3 DNA: TGTGCCAGTAGTATTGGCACACGTAGCACAGATACGCAGTATTTT

J gene: TRBJ1-1
D gene: TRBD1
V gene: TRBV10-3
clone size: .
CDR3 protein: CAIRGTGAPEAFF
CDR3 DNA: TGTGCCATCAGAGGGACAGGTGCACCTGAAGCTTTCTTT

J gene: TRBJ1-4
D gene: .
V gene: TRBV4-2
clone size: .
CDR3 protein: CASSLRPTATNEKLFF
CDR3 DNA: TGTGCCAGCAGCCTCCGACCGACAGCGACTAATGAAAAACTGTTTTTT

J gene: TRBJ1-5
D gene: .
V gene: TRBV19
clone size: .
CDR3 protein: CASRAQGQPQHF
CDR3 DNA: TGTGCCAGCCGGGCCCAGGGTCAGCCCCAGCATTTT

J gene: TRBJ1-1
D gene: TRBD1
V gene: TRBV11-1
clone size: .
CDR3 protein: CASSSSPGQVNTEAFF
CDR3 DNA: TGTGCCAGCAGCTCTTCCCCTGGACAGGTGAACACTGAAGCTTTCTTT

J gene: TRBJ1-6
D gene: TRBD1
V gene: TRBV5-1
clone size: few
CDR3 protein: CASSSRQGASPLHF
CDR3 DNA: TGCGCCAGCAGCTCTCGACAGGGGGCCTCACCCCTCCACTTT

J gene: TRBJ1-1
D gene: .
V gene: TRBV25-1
clone size: .
CDR3 protein: CASSRRGGTEAFF
CDR3 DNA: TGTGCCAGCAGTCGTCGGGGGGGGACTGAAGCTTTCTTT

J gene: TRBJ2-7
D gene: TRBD1
V gene: TRBV7-2
clone size: .
CDR3 protein: CASSPDRGKSYEQYF
CDR3 DNA: TGTGCCAGCAGTCCAGACAGGGGGAAGTCCTACGAGCAGTACTTC

J gene: TRBJ1-2
D gene: .
V gene: TRBV13
clone size: .
CDR3 protein: CASSLVSGGQYGYTF
CDR3 DNA: TGTGCCAGCAGCTTAGTGTCAGGAGGACAGTATGGCTACACCTTC

J gene: TRBJ2-3
D gene: .
V gene: TRBV10-3
clone size: .
CDR3 protein: CAIKGGAADTQYF
CDR3 DNA: TGTGCCATCAAAGGGGGGGCAGCAGATACGCAGTATTTT

J gene: TRBJ2-5
D gene: TRBD2
V gene: TRBV5-1
clone size: .
CDR3 protein: CASSPSGEETQYF
CDR3 DNA: TGCGCCAGCAGCCCCAGCGGGGAAGAGACCCAGTACTTC

J gene: TRBJ1-6
D gene: TRBD1
V gene: TRBV5-5
clone size: few
CDR3 protein: CASSLMTGHNSPLHF
CDR3 DNA: TGTGCCAGCAGCCTTATGACAGGGCATAATTCACCCCTCCACTTT

J gene: TRBJ2-3
D gene: .
V gene: TRBV4-1
clone size: .
CDR3 protein: CASSSQRVRTDTQYF
CDR3 DNA: TGCGCCAGCAGCTCCCAGCGGGTTCGCACAGATACGCAGTATTTT

J gene: TRBJ1-1
D gene: .
V gene: TRBV30
clone size: .
CDR3 protein: CAWDRLNTEAFF
CDR3 DNA: TGTGCCTGGGACAGATTGAACACTGAAGCTTTCTTT

J gene: TRBJ1-1
D gene: TRBD1
V gene: TRBV7-3
clone size: .
CDR3 protein: CASSGQGNTEAFF
CDR3 DNA: TGTGCCAGCAGCGGACAGGGGAACACTGAAGCTTTCTTT

J gene: TRBJ2-2
D gene: TRBD1
V gene: TRBV7-3
clone size: few
CDR3 protein: CASRGQGVTGELFF
CDR3 DNA: TGTGCCAGCAGGGGACAGGGGGTCACCGGGGAGCTGTTTTTT

J gene: TRBJ2-7
D gene: .
V gene: TRBV28
clone size: .
CDR3 protein: CASNLPGYEQYF
CDR3 DNA: TGTGCCAGCAACCTCCCGGGCTACGAGCAGTACTTC

J gene: TRBJ2-7
D gene: .
V gene: TRBV7-2
clone size: .
CDR3 protein: CASSFPGDSYEQYF
CDR3 DNA: TGTGCCAGCAGTTTCCCCGGGGACTCCTACGAGCAGTACTTC

J gene: TRBJ1-2
D gene: TRBD1
V gene: TRBV7-9
clone size: .
CDR3 protein: CASSLGTGSSGYTF
CDR3 DNA: TGTGCCAGCAGCTTAGGGACAGGGAGCTCCGGCTACACCTTC

J gene: TRBJ2-5
D gene: .
V gene: TRBV12-5
clone size: few
CDR3 protein: CASASIVQTQYF
CDR3 DNA: TGTGCTAGTGCCTCTATTGTCCAGACCCAGTACTTC

J gene: TRBJ2-3
D gene: .
V gene: TRBV19
clone size: once
CDR3 protein: CASSMRMTDRDTQYF
CDR3 DNA: TGTGCCAGTAGTATGAGGATGACCGACCGGGATACGCAGTATTTT

J gene: TRBJ1-5
D gene: TRBD1
V gene: TRBV6-2/TRBV6-3
clone size: few
CDR3 protein: CASSRQGGNQPQHF
CDR3 DNA: TGTGCCAGCAGTCGACAGGGTGGCAATCAGCCCCAGCATTTT

J gene: TRBJ1-3
D gene: .
V gene: TRBV9
clone size: .
CDR3 protein: CASSARDTGNTIYF
CDR3 DNA: TGTGCCAGCAGCGCCCGGGACACTGGAAACACCATATATTTT

J gene: TRBJ1-2
D gene: .
V gene: TRBV5-1
clone size: .
CDR3 protein: CASSLDGSPSYGYTF
CDR3 DNA: TGCGCCAGCAGCTTGGACGGGTCCCCTAGCTATGGCTACACCTTC